This TCR beta chain was documented in a study of blood T cells in healthy people across ages. Drawn from each donor were 8.5 to 10 milliliters of peripheral blood. Extraction yielded at least 6 micrograms of total RNA per sample. Study results and limitations: Aged donors had fewer naive CD4+ cells and lower diversity than long-lived donors.

With regard to this clonotype: Its matching antigen is unknown.

For the second PCR, which ran for 7 to 11 cycles, a sample-barcoded 5' primer and a J-beta primer mix were used. Each cDNA molecule received a tag from a template-switch adaptor that had 12 random nucleotides. MiXCR, run by TCRdb on the 5' RACE reads, gives a single entry per CDR3 protein. The repertoire consists of around 1.5 million distinct CDR3 sequences, with almost 35% occurring once and the leading ten covering roughly 12%. This CDR3 comprises 17 residues. Germline V gives CDR1 MDHEN, CDR2 SYDVKM. V lost 6 bases, J lost 0 bases, and 20 bases lay in between. The sample consisted of blood. This chain uses TRBV28 with TRBJ1-2; no firm D call. The source of this sequence is a woman in her twenties or thirties in good health. Here the CDR3 reads CASSRPRSGRANYGYTF. The CDR3 region has the DNA TGTGCCAGCAGCCGCCCCCGATCTGGGAGAGCTAACTATGGCTACACCTTC.